These 16 T cell receptor beta chains originate from one sample sequenced in a study of breast tumors, draining lymph nodes, adjacent tissues. Samples came from axillary lymph nodes draining the breast cancer. TCRdb redid the calling of the multiplex PCR reads with MiXCR, one entry per CDR3 protein. The sample records around 130,000 distinct CDR3 sequences, 15% to 20% being singletons. Sequences were obtained from axillary lymph node tissue. The receptor source for this set is a female donor with breast cancer. Some clones in this sample may be carry-over from other donors' samples.

For this clonotype: This clone may be a read error of a much larger clone one base away. The gene calls are TRBV4-1 and TRBJ2-3; D remains unclear. Trimming left V 1 base short and J 2 bases short, with 7 bases between. Per the germline V gene, CDR1 is MGHRA and CDR2 is YSYEKL. The CDR3 length is 14 residues. This CDR3 reads CASSQGANTDTQYF. The CDR3 coding sequence is TGCGCCAGCAGCCAAGGGGCTAACACAGATACGCAGTATTTT.

Of note for this clonotype: Being one base from a much bigger clone, this may be a read error. The chain uses TRBV5-6 and TRBJ2-5; D may be TRBD2 (6 bases). The CDR3 is made up of 14 amino acids. Per the germline V gene, CDR1 is SGHDT and CDR2 is YYEEEE. The CDR3 DNA is TGTGCCAGCAGCTCCCGGGACTTCCAAGAGACCCTGTACTTC. Encoded protein: CASSSRDFQETLYF. Looking up the rest from reference TRBV5-6 and TRBJ2-5 gives the full variable domain: DAGVTQSPTHLIKTRGQQVTLRCSPKSGHDTVSWYQQALGQGPQFIFQYYEEEERQRGNFPDRFSGHQFPNYSSELNVNALLLGDSALYLCASSSRDFQETLYFGPGTRLLVL.

Points on this clonotype: With a much larger clone just one base away, this may be a read error. Lacking the conserved final phenylalanine or tryptophan, this CDR3 likely reflects a read error. For the CDR3, the DNA is TGTGCCAGCAGCTCGGGACAGCAAGAGACCCAGTACCTC. The encoded protein is CASSSGQQETQYL. V and J are TRBV5-4 and TRBJ2-5; TRBD1 aligns across 7 bases. From germline, CDR1 is SGHNT and CDR2 YYREEE (reference sequence). The J segment lost 2 bases and the V segment lost 3 bases, leaving 1 base of the junction unmatched. This CDR3 spans 13 amino acids.

This clonotype has ten or more counts. The chain is built from TRBV7-9 and TRBJ1-5; 7 bases agree with TRBD1. CDR1 SEHNR and CDR2 FQNEAQ come from the germline V gene (reference sequence). The V segment lost 5 bases and the J segment 0 bases; nucleotides outside the gene matches: 4. The CDR3 runs 15 residues. The CDR3 protein is CASSPGQNSNQPQHF. CDR3 bases: TGTGCCAGCAGCCCGGGACAGAATAGCAATCAGCCCCAGCATTTT.

This clonotype was recorded at least ten times. DNA of the CDR3: TGTGCCAGCAGTAGCTCTCGGACTAGCGGGGGCAGCTCCTACGAGCAGTACTTC. Its protein product is CASSSSRTSGGSSYEQYF. V gene TRBV6-5 combines with J gene TRBJ2-7; 13 nucleotides align to TRBD2. With V trimmed by 5 bases and J by 0 bases, 10 bases remained unmatched. This CDR3 is built from 18 residues. Germline-derived CDR1 and CDR2 are MNHEY and SVGAGI.

A remark on this clonotype: One junction end disagrees with the germline gene, perhaps due to a read error. The DNA of the CDR3 is TGTGCCAGCTCGGGGACAGGCTTACAAGAGGCCCAGTACTTC. It is translated as CASSGTGLQEAQYF. The V gene is TRBV18, the J gene TRBJ2-5; 8 bases line up with TRBD1. Per germline, CDR1 KGHSH and CDR2 LQKENI. This CDR3 spans 14 amino acids. The complete variable domain, with remaining parts taken from reference TRBV18 and TRBJ2-5, reads NAGVMQNPRHLVRRRGQEARLRCSPMKGHSHVYWYRQLPEEGLKFMVYLQKENIIDESGMPKERFSAEFPKEGPSILRIQQVVRGDSAAYFCASSGTGLQEAQYFGPGTRLLVL.

This clonotype has a count of ten or more. The chain recombines TRBV7-2 with TRBJ2-3, with 8 bases fitting TRBD2. The CDR3 is 13 amino acids. Trimming cost V 4 bases and J 4 bases; bases outside gene matches: 1. Germline assignment: CDR1 SGHTA and CDR2 FQGNSA. The CDR3 loop is CASSSGRADTQYF. The DNA of the CDR3 is TGTGCCAGCAGCTCCGGGAGGGCAGATACGCAGTATTTT.

This clonotype was detected many times. The chain carries TRBV25-1 and TRBJ2-1; 9 bases fit TRBD1. V shed 4 bases and J 1 base; nucleotides not matched to a gene: 11. CDR3 length: 18 amino acids. CDR1 is MGHDK and CDR2 is SYGVNS in the germline V gene. In DNA, the CDR3 is TGTGCCAGCAGTGTTTGGGGCTCGGGACAGGGATCCTACAATGAGCAGTTCTTC. Its protein is CASSVWGSGQGSYNEQFF.

This clonotype has at least ten counts. The chain couples TRBV20-1 to TRBJ1-5, with unresolved D. This CDR3 comprises 13 residues. Germline CDR1 reads DFQATT; CDR2 reads SNEGSKA (reference sequence). Trimming pared 3 bases from V and 0 bases from J, leaving 6 bases between. Here the CDR3 DNA reads TGCAGTGCTAGCTCAGATAGCAATCAGCCCCAGCATTTT. It is translated as CSASSDSNQPQHF.

This clonotype appeared many times. V is TRBV2 and J is TRBJ1-6; D may be TRBD1 (6 bases). V was pared by 8 bases and J by 9 bases, with 14 bases between. The V gene's germline CDR1 is SNHLY and CDR2 FYNNEI. There are 13 residues in the CDR3. CDR3 bases: TGTGCCAGCTACAGGGCGTCGGGTTCACCCCTCCACTTT. Its translation is CASYRASGSPLHF.

The V gene is TRBV12-3 or TRBV12-4, the J gene TRBJ2-1; weak D call: TRBD2 (7 bases). Deletions cut 6 bases from V and 2 bases from J, with 14 bases between. The CDR3 contains 15 residues. The CDR3 DNA reads as TGTGCCAGCAGCAAGGGGGGGGGCCCCTACAATGAGCAGTTCTTC. It encodes CASSKGGGPYNEQFF.

This clonotype was recorded many times. This rearrangement joins TRBV7-9 to TRBJ1-3; D is unresolved. The CDR3 contains 14 residues. The germline V gene has CDR1 SEHNR and CDR2 FQNEAQ (reference sequence). The germline V and J ends were trimmed by 1 base and 2 bases, with 6 bases remaining between them. Here the CDR3 DNA reads TGTGCCAGCAGCTTAGAACAGACTGGAAACACCATATATTTT. It yields the protein CASSLEQTGNTIYF.

This clonotype was counted many times. The chain combines TRBV9 with TRBJ2-6; tentative D call: TRBD1 (5 bases). Trimming shortened V by 0 bases and J by 2 bases, and 9 bases separated the two germline ends. There are 16 residues in the CDR3. Germline lookup yields CDR1 SGDLS and CDR2 YYNGEE. CDR3 DNA: TGTGCCAGCAGCGTAGGCAGGGATGCTGGGGCCAACGTCCTGACTTTC. Residues: CASSVGRDAGANVLTF.

This clonotype was observed at least ten times. The chain joins TRBV4-1 to TRBJ1-5; TRBD1 aligns across 9 bases. The CDR3 covers 15 residues. Germline V lookup: CDR1 MGHRA, CDR2 YSYEKL. V lost 3 bases to trimming and J lost 4 bases; unmatched junction nucleotides: 4. The CDR3 loop is CASSQGQGLNQPQHF. The CDR3 DNA reads as TGCGCCAGCAGCCAGGGACAGGGCTTGAATCAGCCCCAGCATTTT.

This clonotype turned up a few times. The rearrangement uses TRBV3-1 and TRBJ2-5; 10 nucleotides align to TRBD2. V shed 1 base and J 2 bases; nucleotides not matched to a gene: 10. CDR1 LGHDT and CDR2 YNNKEL come from the germline V gene (reference sequence). The CDR3 is 18 residues long. DNA for the CDR3: TGTGCCAGCAGCCAAGTAATCGGAGCGGGGGGGAGACAAGAGACCCAGTACTTC. Protein sequence: CASSQVIGAGGRQETQYF.

The sample holds a few counts of this clonotype. The rearrangement joins TRBV5-5 to TRBJ1-4; D unclear. The V end was cut by 2 bases, the J end by 5 bases, with 10 bases between. Germline V gene lookup returns CDR1 SGHKS and CDR2 YYEKEE (reference sequence). The CDR3 is made up of 14 amino acids. This CDR3 reads CASSFPTRNEKLFF. Here the CDR3 DNA reads TGTGCCAGCAGCTTTCCGACCCGAAATGAAAAACTGTTTTTT.